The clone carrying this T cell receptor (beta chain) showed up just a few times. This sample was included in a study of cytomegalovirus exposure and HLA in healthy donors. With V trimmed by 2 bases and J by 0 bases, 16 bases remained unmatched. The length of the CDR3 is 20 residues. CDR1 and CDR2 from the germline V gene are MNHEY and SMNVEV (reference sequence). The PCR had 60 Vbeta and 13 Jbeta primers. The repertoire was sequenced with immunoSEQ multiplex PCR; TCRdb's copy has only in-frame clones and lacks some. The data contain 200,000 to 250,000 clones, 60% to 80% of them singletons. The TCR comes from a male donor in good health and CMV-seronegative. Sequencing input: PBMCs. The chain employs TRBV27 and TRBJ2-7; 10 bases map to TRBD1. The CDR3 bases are TGTGCCAGCAGTTTACTCTCTGGACAGGGGGACGCTGAGAGCTCCTACGAGCAGTACTTC. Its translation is CASSLLSGQGDAESSYEQYF.